This T cell receptor beta chain derives from a study of quantifying T cell responses using KT2 cells. Study in general: TCR alpha and beta constant-region primers primed reverse transcription of RNA. A predetermined fluorescence threshold ended the second PCR, run as a qPCR.

There are many counts of this clonotype. The CDR3 sequence is 14 residues long. CDR1 and CDR2 from the germline V gene are SGHTA and FQGTGA. V dropped 5 bases and J dropped 7 bases, with 15 bases sitting between them. Unfractionated PBMC were spiked with known numbers of KT2 clone cells. Fixed numbers of PBMC received varying amounts of KT2 cells. The cDNA 3' end received a ligated oligonucleotide with a UMI. First-round PCR used about 4 cycles and beta primers RC1.1 and RC1.2 covering TRBC1 and TRBC2. Starting with the second PCR, alpha and beta TCR chains went through separate processing. TCRdb ran MiXCR on the UMI-ligation and nested PCR reads and lists one entry per CDR3 protein. The sample lists 31,000 or so distinct CDR3 sequences; 10% were seen once.

This sequence was found in a human donor. The sample taken for sequencing was PBMCs spiked with cells of the T cell clone KT2. The genes are TRBV7-3 and TRBJ2-1; D is possibly TRBD1 (7 bases). The DNA of the CDR3 is TGTGCCAGCAGCCTGGGGCAGGGGGGAAATGAGCAGTTCTTC. It specifies CASSLGQGGNEQFF. The whole variable domain, remainder taken from reference TRBV7-3 and TRBJ2-1, is GAGVSQTPSNKVTEKGKYVELRCDPISGHTALYWYRQSLGQGPEFLIYFQGTGAADDSGLPNDRFFAVRPEGSVSTLKIQRTERGDSAVYLCASSLGQGGNEQFFGPGTRLTVL.